Listed below are T cell receptor beta chains from one sample, sequenced in a study of PD-L1 blockade in urothelial cancer. Sequenced by immunoSEQ multiplex PCR; TCRdb stores in-frame clones only, minus some. The sample includes around 57,000 clones, around four fifths of them seen just once. Sequenced material: PBMCs, taken around atezolizumab (anti-PD-L1) treatment. These receptors came from a man between 65 and 79 years old with urothelial cancer. Each CDR3 is given with its conserved first and last residue.

j_call v_call cdr3_aa
TRBJ2-3 TRBV2 CASSSNAVTDTQYF
TRBJ2-6 TRBV19 CASSRTGGAGANVLTF
TRBJ2-7 TRBV6-5 CASSSGSVASYEQYF
TRBJ2-5 TRBV27 CASSLGLQETQYF
TRBJ2-4 TRBV4-3 CASSQDPKPAVAVENIQYF
TRBJ2-7 TRBV28 CASSFPGEQYF
TRBJ2-1 TRBV29-1 CSVEEAGAYNEQFF
TRBJ2-1 TRBV7-3 CASSVDSGTLGEQFF
TRBJ1-5 TRBV27 CASSPDRGYQPQHF
TRBJ2-1 TRBV9 CASSVGADNEQFF
TRBJ2-7 TRBV4-1 CASSPTRDRSFRDFSYEQYF
TRBJ2-7 TRBV6-1 CASSEWLVYEQYF
TRBJ2-2 TRBV5-1 CASSPGRGTGELFF
TRBJ2-7 TRBV19 CASSILQGAYEQYF
TRBJ1-2 TRBV28 CASSLSGGRYGYTF
TRBJ1-2 TRBV6-4 CASSDSGQGYGYTF
TRBJ2-7 TRBV10-3 CAISEGSGASYEQYF
TRBJ1-1 TRBV27 CASSLSQGMAFF
TRBJ2-2 TRBV2 CASRTGNTGELFF
TRBJ2-7 TRBV10-2 CASSEYRTYEQYF
TRBJ2-2 TRBV6-1 CASSESAVLKTGELFF
TRBJ2-7 TRBV28 CASSWTSKGYEQYF
TRBJ2-2 TRBV7-8 CASSLTVAQRVTGELFF
TRBJ1-1 TRBV7-9 CASSFGGGTEAFF
TRBJ2-7 TRBV5-1 CASSLGAGLYEQYF
TRBJ2-5 TRBV9 CASSPKGWVQETQYF
TRBJ1-1 TRBV6-5 CASSQQGVHTEAFF
TRBJ2-7 TRBV13 CASSFPGAHEQYF
TRBJ2-1 TRBV5-8 CASSLGGRAWEQFF
TRBJ2-3 TRBV4-1 CASSQAPTDTQYF
TRBJ2-5 TRBV2 CASSEWTVQETQYF
TRBJ2-1 TRBV15 CATSRVAYEQFF
TRBJ2-7 TRBV7-6 CASSPGTDWKEQYF
TRBJ2-5 TRBV28 CASTGLAGYQETQYF
TRBJ2-3 TRBV20-1 CSALGETQYF
TRBJ2-1 TRBV7-7 CASSLDTHNEQFF
TRBJ1-2 TRBV15 CATSRGAVSRDYGYTF
TRBJ1-5 TRBV19 CASSAYRGQGNQPQHF
TRBJ2-2 TRBV4-2 CASSLGTSGSPGELFF
TRBJ2-3 TRBV14 CASSPMSRVTQYF
TRBJ2-7 TRBV14 CASSPPHGTGDYEQYF
TRBJ2-1 TRBV7-2 CASRLDNEQFF
TRBJ1-2 TRBV6-6 CASQTEGGHHGYTF
TRBJ1-1 TRBV18 CASSSGAGTEAFF
TRBJ2-5 TRBV11-1 CASSLGGSAETQYF
TRBJ2-1 TRBV19 CASSLTGDNEQFF
TRBJ2-7 TRBV5-1 CASSSGQGWEYEQYF
TRBJ2-3 TRBV6-5 CASTEARSTDTQYF
TRBJ2-3 TRBV5-1 CASSVGTGPDTQYF
TRBJ1-4 TRBV28 CASFGPGTGTGATNEKLFF